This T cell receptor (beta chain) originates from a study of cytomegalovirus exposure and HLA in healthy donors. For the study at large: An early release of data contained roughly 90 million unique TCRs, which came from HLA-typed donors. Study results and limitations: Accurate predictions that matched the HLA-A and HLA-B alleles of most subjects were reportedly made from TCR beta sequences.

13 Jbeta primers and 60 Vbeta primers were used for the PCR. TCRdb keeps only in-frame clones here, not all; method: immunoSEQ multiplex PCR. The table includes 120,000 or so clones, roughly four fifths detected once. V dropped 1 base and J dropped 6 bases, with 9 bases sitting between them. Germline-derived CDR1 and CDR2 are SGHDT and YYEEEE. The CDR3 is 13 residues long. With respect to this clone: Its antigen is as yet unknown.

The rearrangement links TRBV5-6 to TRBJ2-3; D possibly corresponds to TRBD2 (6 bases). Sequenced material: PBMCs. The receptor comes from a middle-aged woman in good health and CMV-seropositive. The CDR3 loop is CASSLSRGDTQYF. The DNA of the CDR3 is TGTGCCAGCAGCTTGTCCCGGGGGGATACGCAGTATTTT.